This T cell receptor beta chain comes out of a study of CD8 T cells in ankylosing spondylitis. The study's findings and limits: For ankylosing spondylitis blood, a TCR beta motif of under ten highly homologous variants appeared characteristic.

With molecular barcodes, quantitative 5'-RACE was used to make the TCR beta libraries. MiXCR, applied by TCRdb to the 5' RACE reads, yields one record per CDR3 protein. The sample yields a few hundred thousand distinct CDR3 sequences, roughly 15% seen once. This CDR3 has 15 residues. Trimming stripped 0 bases from V and 1 base from J, with 10 bases between. The germline CDR1 and CDR2 sequences are SGHTS and YDEGEE. As concerns this clonotype: What it binds is not known.

The sequencing sample was made of blood, either unsorted or a sorted T cell fraction (not recorded which). This sequence was found in a male donor with ankylosing spondylitis. The chain combines TRBV5-8 with TRBJ2-5; maybe TRBD2 (7 bases). Written as DNA, the CDR3 is TGTGCCAGCAGCTTGGGCGGGGGCCTCCAAGAGACCCAGTACTTC. Encoded protein: CASSLGGGLQETQYF.